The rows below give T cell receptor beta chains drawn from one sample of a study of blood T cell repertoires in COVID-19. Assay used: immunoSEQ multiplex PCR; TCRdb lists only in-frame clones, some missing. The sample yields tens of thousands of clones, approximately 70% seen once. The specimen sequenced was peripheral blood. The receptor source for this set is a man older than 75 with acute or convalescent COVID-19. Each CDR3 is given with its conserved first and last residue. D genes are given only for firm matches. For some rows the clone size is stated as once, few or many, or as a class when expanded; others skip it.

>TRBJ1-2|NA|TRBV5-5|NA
TGTGCCAGCAGCTTGAATACTGTAACAGGCCTCTATGGCTACACCTTC
CASSLNTVTGLYGYTF
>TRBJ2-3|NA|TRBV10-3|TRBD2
TGTGCCATCAGGGCTAGCGGAGGAGCAGATACGCAGTATTTT
CAIRASGGADTQYF
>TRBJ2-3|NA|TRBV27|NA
TGTGCCAGCAGTTATTCCGGGATAGGCTCAGATACGCAGTATTTT
CASSYSGIGSDTQYF
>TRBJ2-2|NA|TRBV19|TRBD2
TGTGCCAGTAGTATCCGTAGACTAGCGGGCAGTACCGGGGAGCTGTTTTTT
CASSIRRLAGSTGELFF
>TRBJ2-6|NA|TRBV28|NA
TGTGCCAGCAGTTTAGGAGGTTCTGGGGCCAACGTCCTGACTTTC
CASSLGGSGANVLTF
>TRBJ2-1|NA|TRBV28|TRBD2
TGTGCCAGCAGGGCCGCGGCTAGCGGGAGGGAGAGCTCCTACAATGAGCAGTTCTTC
CASRAAASGRESSYNEQFF
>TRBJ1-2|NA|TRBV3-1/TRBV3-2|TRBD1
TGTGCCAGCAGCCGGACAGGGGGCGAAGGTGGCTACACCTTC
CASSRTGGEGGYTF
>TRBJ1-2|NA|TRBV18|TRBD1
TGTGCCAGCTCCGACAGGGGATCCGGTGGCTACACCTTC
CASSDRGSGGYTF
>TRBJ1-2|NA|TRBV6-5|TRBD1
TGTGCCAGCAGTTACTCGCGGACAGGGAACGGCTACACCTTC
CASSYSRTGNGYTF
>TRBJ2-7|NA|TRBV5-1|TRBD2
TGCGCCAGCAGCTTGGCAGCGGGAGGGCCCTACGAGCAGTACTTC
CASSLAAGGPYEQYF
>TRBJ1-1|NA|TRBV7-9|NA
TGTGCCAGCAGCTCAGAGGGGGTTGAAGCTTTCTTT
CASSSEGVEAFF
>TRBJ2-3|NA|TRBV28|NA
TGTGCCAGCCTTAGCGGTAGCACAGATACGCAGTATTTT
CASLSGSTDTQYF
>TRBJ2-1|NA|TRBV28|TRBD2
TGTGCCACCGGGACTAGTGAGTACAATGAGCAGTTCTTC
CATGTSEYNEQFF
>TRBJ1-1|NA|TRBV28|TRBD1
TGTGCCAGCAAACAGGGGGTCGGTCGCCACACTGAAGCTTTCTTT
CASKQGVGRHTEAFF
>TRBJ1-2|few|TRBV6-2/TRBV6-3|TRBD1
TGTGCCAGCAGTTACCAGGGACAGCTTGGCTACACCTTC
CASSYQGQLGYTF
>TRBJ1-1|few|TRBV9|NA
TGTGCCAGCAGCGTATTCGTGAACACTGAAGCTTTCTTT
CASSVFVNTEAFF
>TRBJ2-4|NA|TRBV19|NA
TGTGCCAGTAGTATAGGAGGGAGTAGCACCAAAAACATTCAGTACTTC
CASSIGGSSTKNIQYF
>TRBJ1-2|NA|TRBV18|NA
TGTGCCAGCTCACTCTCAGGGGCAGGCTACACCTTC
CASSLSGAGYTF
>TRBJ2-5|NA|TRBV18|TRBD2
TGTGCCAGCTCACTCCGACTAGCGGGAGTCGGGGAGACCCAGTACTTC
CASSLRLAGVGETQYF
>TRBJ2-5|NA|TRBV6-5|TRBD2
TGTGCCAGCAGTAGCAGCGGGAGTTTGAAAGAGACCCAGTACTTC
CASSSSGSLKETQYF
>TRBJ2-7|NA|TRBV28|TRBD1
TGTGCCAGCAGCCGGACCGGGACAGGGTCTTACGAGCAGTACTTC
CASSRTGTGSYEQYF
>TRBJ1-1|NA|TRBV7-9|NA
TGTGCCAGCAGCTTATTATCGGGGATGGGCACTGAAGCTTTCTTT
CASSLLSGMGTEAFF
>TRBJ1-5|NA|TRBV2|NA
TGTGCCAGCCTTCAGGGGCCCCGGCAGCCCCAGCATTTT
CASLQGPRQPQHF
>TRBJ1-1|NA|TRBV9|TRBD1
TGTGCCAGCAGCAGAGACAGGGGGCATTTGACTGAAGCTTTCTTT
CASSRDRGHLTEAFF
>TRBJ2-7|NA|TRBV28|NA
TGTGCCAGCAGTCTGCAGGGGGGCAGCTCCTACGAGCAGTACTTC
CASSLQGGSSYEQYF
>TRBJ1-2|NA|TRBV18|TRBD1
TGTGCCAGCTCACGGGGACAGTCAGCTAACTATGGCTACACCTTC
CASSRGQSANYGYTF
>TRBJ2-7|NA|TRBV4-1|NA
TGCGCCAGCAGCCAAGACGATATATATTGGGGCAGGGCGCACGAGCAGTACTTC
CASSQDDIYWGRAHEQYF
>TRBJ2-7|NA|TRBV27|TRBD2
TGTGCCAGCAGATCCCCAACTAGCGGCGCCTACGAGCAGTACTTC
CASRSPTSGAYEQYF
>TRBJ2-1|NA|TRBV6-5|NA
TGTGCCAGCGGGCCAAATGAGCAGTTCTTC
CASGPNEQFF
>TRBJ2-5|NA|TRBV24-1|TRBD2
TGTGCCACCAGTGAGTTGACTAGCGGGAGGGGTGAGACCCAGTACTTC
CATSELTSGRGETQYF
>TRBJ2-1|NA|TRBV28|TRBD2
TGTGCCAGCAGTTTGGGTCCGGGACTAGCGGGAAGGGGGAATGAGCAGTTCTTC
CASSLGPGLAGRGNEQFF
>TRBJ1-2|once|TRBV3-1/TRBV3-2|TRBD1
TGTGCCAGCAGCCACGAGACAGGGCTCGTCTATGGCTACACCTTC
CASSHETGLVYGYTF
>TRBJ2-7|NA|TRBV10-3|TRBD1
TGTGCCATCAGCTCCTCGACAGGGGCCTACGAGCAGTACTTC
CAISSSTGAYEQYF
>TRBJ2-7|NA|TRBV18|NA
TGTGCCAGCTCAGTTCAGGGTTCGGCCTACGAGCAGTACTTC
CASSVQGSAYEQYF
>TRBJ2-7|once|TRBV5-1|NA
TGCGCCAGCAGCCAGGGAAAGGTCCACGAGCAGTACTTC
CASSQGKVHEQYF
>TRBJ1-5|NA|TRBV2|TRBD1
TGTGCCAGCAGTGGAGGGACAGGGGGATCCCCCCAGCATTTT
CASSGGTGGSPQHF
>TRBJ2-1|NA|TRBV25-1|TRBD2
TGTGCCAGCAGTGAGTCCGCTAGCGGGACTGGGCAGTTCTTC
CASSESASGTGQFF
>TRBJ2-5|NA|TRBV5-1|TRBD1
TGCGCCAGCAGCCTGACAGGGGGTGGGGCCCAGTACTTC
CASSLTGGGAQYF
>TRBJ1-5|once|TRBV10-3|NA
TGTGCCATCAGGGGCGTCAATCAGCCCCAGCATTTT
CAIRGVNQPQHF
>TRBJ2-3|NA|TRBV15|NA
TGTGCCACCAGCGGCCGACTATTTGCCGATACGCAGTATTTT
CATSGRLFADTQYF
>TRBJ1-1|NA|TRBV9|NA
TGTGCCAGCAGCCCACTTGGGGGCAAGGCTGAAGCTTTCTTT
CASSPLGGKAEAFF
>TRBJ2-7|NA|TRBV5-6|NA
TGTGCCAGCAGCTTGGCCGGACTGAGCTCCTACGAGCAGTACTTC
CASSLAGLSSYEQYF
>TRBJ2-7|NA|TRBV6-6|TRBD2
TGTGCCAGCAGTGACCCTTTCCAGCGGGACTACGAGCAGTACTTC
CASSDPFQRDYEQYF
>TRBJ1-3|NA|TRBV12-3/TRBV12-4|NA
TGTGCCTTTGGGGGGGGTTCAAGAAACACCATATATTTT
CAFGGGSRNTIYF
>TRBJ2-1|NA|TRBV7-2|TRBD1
TGTGCCAGCAGCTACGGGACAGCTTCTGAGCAGTTCTTC
CASSYGTASEQFF
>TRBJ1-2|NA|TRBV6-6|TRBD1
TGTGCCAGCAGTTCCACAGGGGGCGCGCGGCTCGGCTACACCTTC
CASSSTGGARLGYTF
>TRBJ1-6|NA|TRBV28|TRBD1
TGTGCCAGCAGTCCAGGGGGGTATAATTCACCCCTCCACTTT
CASSPGGYNSPLHF
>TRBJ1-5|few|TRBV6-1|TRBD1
TGTGCCAGCAGTGCGACGGGACAGGGAAGTCTTAATAGCAATCAGCCCCAGCATTTT
CASSATGQGSLNSNQPQHF
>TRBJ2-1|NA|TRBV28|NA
TGTGCCAGCAGTTGGAAACGGCTAGTCTTGATTGAGCAGTTCTTC
CASSWKRLVLIEQFF
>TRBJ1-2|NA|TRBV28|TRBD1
TGTGCCACCACACAGGGGATAGATGGCTACACCTTC
CATTQGIDGYTF
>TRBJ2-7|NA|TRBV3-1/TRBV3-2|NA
TGTGCCAGCAAAAGCGGCCCCTTCTCCTACGAGCAGTACTTC
CASKSGPFSYEQYF
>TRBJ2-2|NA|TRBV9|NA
TGTGCCAGCAGCGTAGCCCCCGGGGTCAGTAGCGGGGAGCTGTTTTTT
CASSVAPGVSSGELFF
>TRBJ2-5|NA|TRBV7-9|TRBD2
TGTGCCAGCAGCTTACGGGCTAGCGGGAGGGTAGAGACCCAGTACTTC
CASSLRASGRVETQYF
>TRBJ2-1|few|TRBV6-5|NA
TGTGCCAGCAGCCTACTGGGGGCGACCTACAATGAGCAGTTCTTC
CASSLLGATYNEQFF